The 23 T cell receptor beta chains below come from one sample, sequenced in a study of T cell clonality in common variable immunodeficiency. Profiled with immunoSEQ multiplex PCR; TCRdb holds only in-frame clones, not every one. Recorded here are around 50,000 clones, none singletons. Sequenced input: peripheral blood mononuclear cells. Every receptor here comes from a person between 18 and 75 years old in good health.

This clone was observed at least ten times. The observed sequence ends 3 residues before the CDR3 terminus, with the missing tail filled in from the germline J gene. The rearrangement uses TRBV5-1 and TRBJ2-3; D gene uncertain. The CDR3 consists of 16 residues. The germline CDR1 and CDR2 sequences are SGHRS and YFSETQ. V was clipped by 0 bases and J by 0 bases, with 11 bases between them. The sequenced part of the CDR3 DNA is TGCGCCAGCAGCTTGGCCCGACACCCCAGCACAGATACG. Translated, it gives CASSLARHPSTDT. The whole CDR3 reads CASSLARHPSTDTQYF. Full variable domain (outside the CDR3, taken from reference TRBV5-1 and TRBJ2-3): KAGVTQTPRYLIKTRGQQVTLSCSPISGHRSVSWYQQTPGQGLQFLFEYFSETQRNKGNFPGRFSGRQFSNSRSEMNVSTLELGDSALYLCASSLARHPSTDTQYFGPGTRLTVL.

This clone was found many times. Read sequence stops 3 residues before the CDR3 end, and the germline J gene provides the missing end. The chain couples TRBV4-2 to TRBJ1-2; D not certain. CDR1 LGHNA and CDR2 YNFKEQ come from the germline V gene. The CDR3 runs 15 residues. Trimming left V 0 bases short and J 0 bases short, with 8 bases between. The DNA read from the CDR3 is TGTGCCAGCAGCCAAGACAGGAATACTAACTATGGC. Its protein product is CASSQDRNTNYG. The whole CDR3 is CASSQDRNTNYGYTF.

This clone was counted at least ten times. The junction differs from germline at one of its ends, possibly a read error. With the read ending 3 residues before the CDR3 end, the germline J gene is used to fill in that end. The chain couples TRBV5-1 to TRBJ2-5, with TRBD1 as a possible D gene (7 bases). The germline gives CDR1 SGHRS, CDR2 YFSETQ. The CDR3 consists of 15 residues. CDR3 sequence reads: CASTLGQGGIQTQYF. The CDR3 bases that were read are TGCGCCAGCACCTTGGGGCAGGGGGGCATCCAGACC.

This clone came up many times. CDR3 amino acids: CSARSGATGELFF. CDR3 bases read: TGCAGTGCTAGATCAGGGGCCACCGGGGAG. The V gene is TRBV20-1, the J gene TRBJ2-2, with TRBD1 as a possible D gene (6 bases). The CDR3 extends 3 residues past the end of the read, so its final part is completed from the germline J gene. The ends were cut back, 2 bases at V and 4 bases at J, with 8 bases in the middle. CDR1 is DFQATT, CDR2 SNEGSKA, per germline (reference sequence). The CDR3 length is 13 residues.

This clone was seen ten or more times. The read falls 3 residues short of the CDR3 end, and the missing part is taken from the germline J gene. This chain connects TRBV29-1 to TRBJ1-5, with D maybe TRBD1 (5 bases). Germline CDR1 is SQVTM and CDR2 is ANQGSEA. This CDR3 has 13 residues. V lost 4 bases to trimming and J lost 4 bases, with 11 bases between them. CDR3 DNA, as far as it was read: TGCAGCGTTGGGGGTGAGGGGAATCAGCCC. Amino acid sequence: CSVGGEGNQP. The full CDR3 protein is CSVGGEGNQPQHF.

Ten or more counts support this clone. Sequencing ends 3 residues short of the CDR3 end; the germline J gene provides the rest. The chain is built from TRBV20-1 and TRBJ2-1, with TRBD2 identical over 7 bases. V shed 3 bases, J shed 8 bases, and the junction held 13 bases outside the gene matches. The germline V gene has CDR1 DFQATT and CDR2 SNEGSKA (reference sequence). This CDR3 has 15 residues. CDR3: CSARDPGSGEDEQFF. The sequenced part of the CDR3 DNA is TGCAGTGCTAGGGACCCCGGGAGCGGGGAGGATGAG.

This clone was counted ten times or more. The read ends 3 residues shy of where the CDR3 ends; the end is completed using the germline J gene. The chain has TRBV7-2 and TRBJ2-5, with a weak D call TRBD1 (6 bases). The V and J ends lost 2 bases and 4 bases respectively, with 11 bases between them. The CDR3 loop spans 14 amino acids. Germline lookup yields CDR1 SGHTA and CDR2 FQGNSA. CDR3 bases read: TGTGCCAGCAGCTTACTGGGGGCAGCAGAGACC. This gives the protein CASSLLGAAET. The CDR3 as a whole reads CASSLLGAAETQYF.

This clone was observed many times. Read data end 3 residues before the CDR3 end; the end is taken from the germline J gene. The V and J genes are TRBV6-2 or TRBV6-3 and TRBJ1-5; D may be TRBD1 (6 bases). The CDR3 is 17 residues long. Trimming removed 7 bases from V and 2 bases from J, with 21 bases in between. The germline CDR1 and CDR2 sequences are MNHEY and SVGEGT. The covered CDR3 bases are TGTGCCAGCACCCTTCGTGGCAGGGGATGGGGCAATCAGCCC. This translates into CASTLRGRGWGNQP. The complete CDR3 reads CASTLRGRGWGNQPQHF.

The table lists this clone with a few counts. The read comes to an end 3 residues before the CDR3 does, leaving the germline J gene to fill in the end. This chain joins TRBV19 and TRBJ1-2; tentatively, D is TRBD1 (6 bases). CDR3 length: 14 residues. Germline CDR1 LNHDA, CDR2 SQIVND (reference sequence). The CDR3 loop reads CASRMTDRKNDYTF. The DNA read from the CDR3 is TGTGCCAGTAGGATGACCGACAGGAAGAATGAC.

The CDR3 is CASSPPGGAYEQYF. The CDR3 bases that were read are TGTGCCAGCAGCCCGCCCGGAGGGGCGTACGAG. The chain employs TRBV7-9 and TRBJ2-7; possible D gene TRBD2, 6 bases. The CDR3 end is not reached by the read, which stops 3 residues before it; the germline J gene fills it in. Looked up from germline, CDR1 is SEHNR and CDR2 is FQNEAQ (reference sequence). The ends were cut back, 5 bases at V and 4 bases at J, with 15 bases in the middle. The CDR3 runs to 14 residues.

At least ten counts were recorded for this clone. The read halts 3 residues ahead of the CDR3 end, with the missing end drawn from the germline J gene. The chain joins TRBV6-2 or TRBV6-3 to TRBJ1-5, with 7 bases fitting TRBD1. V was clipped by 5 bases and J by 7 bases; unmatched bases: 14. The CDR3 loop spans 16 amino acids. The germline V gene encodes CDR1 MNHEY and CDR2 SVGEGT. The part of the CDR3 DNA that was read is TGTGCCAGCAGTCCTACCCGACAGGGAAGGGGGCAGCCC. Translating it yields CASSPTRQGRGQP. The entire CDR3 is CASSPTRQGRGQPQHF.

This clone was observed many times. The read comes to an end 3 residues before the CDR3 does, leaving the germline J gene to fill in the end. The V call is TRBV30, the J call TRBJ2-3; the match to TRBD1 covers 8 bases. The CDR3 spans 13 residues. CDR1 GTSNPN and CDR2 SVGIG come from the germline V gene (reference sequence). CDR3 bases read: TGTGCACATAACAGGGGGGGCACAGATACG. Its translation is CAHNRGGTDT. The whole CDR3 sequence reads CAHNRGGTDTQYF.

This clone was counted many times. The sequenced fragment ends 3 residues before the CDR3 boundary, so the rest is inferred from the germline J gene. The chain joins TRBV7-9 to TRBJ2-5, with D perhaps matching TRBD1 (6 bases). The germline V and J ends were trimmed by 3 bases and 2 bases, with 10 bases remaining between them. Germline assignment: CDR1 SEHNR and CDR2 FQNEAQ (reference sequence). This CDR3 is built from 14 residues. Incomplete CDR3 DNA: TGTGCCAGCAGCTTGACAGGAGCACAAGAGACC. Protein: CASSLTGAQET. The complete CDR3 protein is CASSLTGAQETQYF.

This clone has at least ten counts. The junction shows a germline mismatch at one end, possibly a read error. The read ends 3 residues shy of where the CDR3 ends; the end is completed using the germline J gene. The gene calls are TRBV7-2 and TRBJ2-5; 9 bases match TRBD2. The germline V gene encodes CDR1 SGHTA and CDR2 FQGNSA. The CDR3 spans 14 residues. This CDR3 is CASSPSGIQKTQYF. Incomplete CDR3 DNA: TGTGCCAGCAGCCCTAGCGGGATCCAAAAGACC.

This clone was seen many times. The observed sequence ends 3 residues before the CDR3 terminus, with the missing tail filled in from the germline J gene. This sample includes further DNA sequences coding for the same CDR3. The chain joins TRBV5-6 to TRBJ1-3, with TRBD1 identical over 7 bases. CDR1 and CDR2 from the germline V gene are SGHDT and YYEEEE. The CDR3 contains 15 residues. The V and J ends lost 0 bases and 2 bases, in that order; junction bases with no gene match: 2. This chain's CDR3 is CASSLGQGPGNTIYF. Partial CDR3 DNA: TGTGCCAGCAGCTTGGGACAGGGACCTGGAAACACC.

This clone was observed many times. Relative to the germline gene, one junction end is altered; a read error may explain this. The read ends 3 residues early relative to the CDR3; the germline J gene fills the gap. The sample carries other DNA sequences with the same CDR3. The rearrangement uses TRBV4-2 and TRBJ2-3, with 8 bases aligning to TRBD2. Germline assignment: CDR1 LGHNA and CDR2 YNFKEQ. The CDR3 is 15 amino acids. CDR3 in amino acids: CASSQERGGQETQYF. The sequenced part of the CDR3 DNA is TGCGCCAGCAGCCAAGAACGGGGGGGCCAAGAGACG.

There are many counts of this clone. The junction differs from germline at one of its ends, possibly a read error. The read ends 3 residues early relative to the CDR3; the germline J gene fills the gap. The chain is built from TRBV4-2 and TRBJ2-3; 11 nucleotides agree with TRBD2. Germline loops: CDR1 LGHNA, CDR2 YNFKEQ. This CDR3 is built from 16 residues. The part of the CDR3 DNA that was read is TGCGCCAGCAGCCAAGTACTAGCGGGGGTTACAGATACG. It translates to CASSQVLAGVTDT. The full CDR3 protein reads CASSQVLAGVTDTQYF.

This clone was detected ten times or more. The read halts 3 residues ahead of the CDR3 end, with the missing end drawn from the germline J gene. The chain links TRBV7-9 to TRBJ1-1; D uncertain. V was trimmed by 7 bases and J by 7 bases, leaving 13 bases between them. The CDR3 spans 12 residues. Looked up from germline, CDR1 is SEHNR and CDR2 is FQNEAQ (reference sequence). CDR3 loop: CASTSISSEAFF. The covered CDR3 bases are TGTGCCAGCACCTCCATTTCCAGTGAA.

In its sample, this clone was seen many times. The CDR3 end is not reached by the read, which stops 3 residues before it; the germline J gene fills it in. The V call is TRBV7-7, the J call TRBJ2-6; TRBD1 is a possible D gene (5 bases). In germline, CDR1 is SSHAT, CDR2 FNYEAQ (reference sequence). The CDR3 has 15 residues. With 4 bases removed from V and 2 bases from J, the gap between germline ends came to 9 bases. CDR3 region: CASSYDSTGANVLTF. CDR3 DNA (partial): TGTGCCAGCAGCTATGACAGTACTGGGGCCAACGTC. Full variable domain (outside the CDR3, taken from reference TRBV7-7 and TRBJ2-6): GAGVSQSPRYKVTKRGQDVTLRCDPISSHATLYWYQQALGQGPEFLTYFNYEAQPDKSGLPSDRFSAERPEGSISTLTIQRTEQRDSAMYRCASSYDSTGANVLTFGAGSRLTVL.

This clone was counted at least ten times. The read ends 3 residues before the CDR3 terminus; that terminus is restored from the germline J gene. This chain joins TRBV30 and TRBJ1-2; D gene ambiguous. The V and J ends lost 0 bases and 4 bases respectively, with 9 bases between them. The V gene's germline CDR1 is GTSNPN and CDR2 SVGIG (reference sequence). This CDR3 has 13 amino acids. CDR3 region: CAWSVLGPYGYTF. The covered CDR3 bases are TGTGCCTGGAGTGTACTAGGTCCCTATGGC.

In its sample, this clone was seen many times. The CDR3 end is not reached by the read, which stops 3 residues before it; the germline J gene fills it in. The chain recombines TRBV30 with TRBJ2-5; 12 positions match TRBD2. Germline V gene lookup returns CDR1 GTSNPN and CDR2 SVGIG (reference sequence). The CDR3 loop spans 16 amino acids. With V trimmed by 2 bases and J by 0 bases, 4 bases remained unmatched. CDR3 protein: CAWSLTSGGYQETQYF. The CDR3 bases that were read are TGTGCCTGGAGTCTAACTAGCGGGGGGTACCAAGAGACC.

This clone was recorded a few times. Compared with germline, one end of the junction differs, possibly owing to a read error. The CDR3 end is not reached by the read, which stops 3 residues before it; the germline J gene fills it in. The chain carries TRBV5-1 and TRBJ2-2; 9 nucleotides agree with TRBD1. From germline, CDR1 is SGHRS and CDR2 YFSETQ. CDR3 size: 16 residues. The CDR3 loop reads CAGTPDRGGDTGELFF. CDR3 DNA (partial): TGTGCCGGCACCCCCGACAGGGGGGGCGACACCGGGGAG. The entire variable domain, with the rest obtained from reference TRBV5-1 and TRBJ2-2, is as follows: KAGVTQTPRYLIKTRGQQVTLSCSPISGHRSVSWYQQTPGQGLQFLFEYFSETQRNKGNFPGRFSGRQFSNSRSEMNVSTLELGDSALYLCAGTPDRGGDTGELFFGEGSRLTVL.

There are a few counts of this clone. The read terminates 3 residues ahead of where the CDR3 ends, so the germline J gene completes it. The genes are TRBV7-9 and TRBJ2-4; the D gene is possibly TRBD2 (6 bases). Germline values: CDR1 SEHNR, CDR2 FQNEAQ (reference sequence). The CDR3 is 15 residues long. The sequenced CDR3 bases are TGTGCCAGCAGCTCGCTCGGGGGACCTAACTATGGT. It specifies CASSSLGGPNYG. The whole CDR3 region reads CASSSLGGPNYGQYF.